These T cell receptor beta chains were read from a single sample in a study of cytomegalovirus exposure and HLA in healthy donors. Measured with immunoSEQ multiplex PCR; TCRdb has only the in-frame clones, and not every one. This sample yields approximately 99,000 clones, of which over 75% are seen a single time; about 5% belongs to the top ten. Sequencing was carried out using PBMCs. The source is a man aged 40-55 years in good health and CMV-seropositive. CDR3s include the opening cysteine and the closing phenylalanine or tryptophan. The D gene is left open where the match is weak. A clone size is listed for some rows: how often the clone was seen (once, few, many), or a class if it is expanded.

clone size	V gene	D gene	CDR3 protein
.	TRBV6-5	TRBD2	CASSSGTSGYEQYF
once	TRBV6-5	.	CASSEAYNQPQHF
.	TRBV28	TRBD2	CASSILAGEYNEQFF
.	TRBV4-2	.	CASSQTGSYEQYF
few	TRBV21-1	.	CASSKFYGGNTEAFF
.	TRBV7-2	.	CASSLQQALGAFF
.	TRBV6-5	.	CASSYQARGTEAFF
.	TRBV7-9	.	CASSRGGDTQYF
.	TRBV29-1	TRBD1	CSVAGQGWYGYTF
once	TRBV5-1	TRBD1	CASSQGASNTEAFF
.	TRBV7-9	TRBD1	CASSLTGGAYGYTF
.	TRBV6-1	TRBD2	CASSEALGTSGGVEQFF
.	TRBV6-5	TRBD1	CASSYSGGSYYGYTF
.	TRBV28	TRBD1	CASSLTQGVDGYTF
few	TRBV15	.	CATSRDRRSNQPQHF
few	TRBV15	.	CATSRAGAETYEQYF
once	TRBV7-9	TRBD1	CASSLRTGGVYEQYF
.	TRBV6-1	TRBD1	CASSRDSLREQYF
.	TRBV11-3	.	CASSLDSRPGLPINTGELFF
.	TRBV27	.	CASSKWGGQVTYEQYF
.	TRBV4-1	.	CASSQGQGNTEAFF
few	TRBV11-2	.	CASSLDYNTEAFF
.	TRBV7-9	.	CASSPTTSQASYEQYF
.	TRBV6-1	TRBD1	CASSEGSGQVNIQYF
.	TRBV6-5	TRBD2	CASGGGAIYEQYF
few	TRBV7-2	TRBD1	CASSRSGTGTYNEQFF
.	TRBV11-2	.	CASSLWEGSTEAFF
.	TRBV15	.	CASTRRSGNTIYF
once	TRBV9	.	CASSPGGYYGQYF
few	TRBV9	.	CASSVGGDYGYTF
.	TRBV7-2	.	CASAPRAGANYGYTF
few	TRBV2	TRBD1	CASRYRGTGELFF